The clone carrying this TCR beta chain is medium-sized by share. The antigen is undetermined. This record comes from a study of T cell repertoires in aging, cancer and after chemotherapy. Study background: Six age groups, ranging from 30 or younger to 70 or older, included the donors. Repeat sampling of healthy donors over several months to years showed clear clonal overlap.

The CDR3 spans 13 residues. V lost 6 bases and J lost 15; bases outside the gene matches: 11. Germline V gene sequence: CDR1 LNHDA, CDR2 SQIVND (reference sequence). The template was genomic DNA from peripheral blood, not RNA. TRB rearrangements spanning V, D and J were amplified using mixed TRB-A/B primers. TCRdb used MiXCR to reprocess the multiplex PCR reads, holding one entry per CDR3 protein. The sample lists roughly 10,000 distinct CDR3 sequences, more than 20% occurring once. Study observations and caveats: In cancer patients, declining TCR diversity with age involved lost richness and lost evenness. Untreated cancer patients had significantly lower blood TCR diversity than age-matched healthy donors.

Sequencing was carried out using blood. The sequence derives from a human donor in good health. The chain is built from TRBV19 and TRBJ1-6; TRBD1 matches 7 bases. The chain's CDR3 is CASRGTVPGYLHF. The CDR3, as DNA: TGTGCCAGTAGGGGGACAGTCCCCGGTTACCTCCACTTT.